Below, 25 T cell receptor beta chains from the same sample are listed, as sequenced in a study of post-analysis software for immune sequencing data. Researchers reported that TCR beta cDNA libraries carried unique molecular identifiers. One entry per CDR3 protein, called by TCRdb with MiXCR from the PCR reads. The sample lists fewer than 850,000 distinct CDR3 sequences; 40% to 55% were seen once. Study-wide findings and caveats: Five TRBV segments, including TRBV5-6, TRBV5-1 and TRBV20-1, were more frequent in patients than controls.

For these TCRs, the target antigens are not known. Specimen: blood. Source of these receptors: a girl aged 5-17 years with multiple sclerosis.

The V gene is TRBV20-1, the J gene TRBJ2-6; no clear D gene. The CDR3 has 15 residues. V lost 3 bases to trimming and J lost 0 bases, with 9 bases between them. From germline, CDR1 is DFQATT and CDR2 SNEGSKA (reference sequence). CDR3 region: CSARQAFSGANVLTF. CDR3 DNA: TGCAGTGCTAGGCAAGCATTCTCTGGGGCCAACGTCCTGACTTTC.

The chain is built from TRBV2 and TRBJ2-7; TRBD2 aligns across 7 bases. Germline loops: CDR1 SNHLY, CDR2 FYNNEI. The V and J ends lost 11 bases and 2 bases, in that order; junction bases with no gene match: 6. The CDR3 is made up of 12 amino acids. CDR3 in amino acids: CAGAGVPYEQYF. DNA for the CDR3: TGTGCCGGTGCGGGAGTCCCCTACGAGCAGTACTTC.

The chain is built from TRBV30 and TRBJ2-1; 10 bases align to TRBD2. J was trimmed by 8 bases and V by 8 bases; bases with no gene match: 15. The CDR3 has 15 amino acids. Germline V gives CDR1 GTSNPN, CDR2 SVGIG (reference sequence). This CDR3 reads CAPRASGSSGDEQFF. CDR3 nucleotide sequence: TGTGCCCCTAGGGCTAGCGGGAGCTCCGGGGATGAGCAGTTCTTC.

J is TRBJ2-1 and V is TRBV9; tentative D call: TRBD2 (6 bases). Trimming removed 0 bases from V and 4 bases from J, with 8 bases in between. The CDR3 is 14 amino acids. Germline V gives CDR1 SGDLS, CDR2 YYNGEE. The CDR3 coding sequence is TGTGCCAGCAGCGTAGCGGGAGCTTACAATGAGCAGTTCTTC. Translated: CASSVAGAYNEQFF. Full variable domain (outside the CDR3, taken from reference TRBV9 and TRBJ2-1): DSGVTQTPKHLITATGQRVTLRCSPRSGDLSVYWYQQSLDQGLQFLIQYYNGEERAKGNILERFSAQQFPDLHSELNLSSLELGDSALYFCASSVAGAYNEQFFGPGTRLTVL.

The genes are TRBV3-1 and TRBJ2-1; 11 nucleotides match TRBD2. Germline V CDR1 and CDR2: LGHDT, YNNKEL (reference sequence). The CDR3 has 16 amino acids. J lost 7 bases, V lost 0 bases, and 5 bases had no gene match. The CDR3 is CASSQELAGEWNEQFF. The CDR3 DNA sequence: TGTGCCAGCAGCCAAGAACTAGCGGGAGAGTGGAATGAGCAGTTCTTC.

The chain combines TRBV7-2 with TRBJ2-1, with D perhaps matching TRBD1 or TRBD2 (6 bases each). Germline V gene sequence: CDR1 SGHTA, CDR2 FQGNSA. Deletions cut 5 bases from V and 1 base from J, with 21 bases between. The CDR3 is 18 amino acids. The CDR3 bases are TGTGCCAGCAGCCGTAGGGGGGCGGGAATAGGGTCCTACAATGAGCAGTTCTTC. Its protein product is CASSRRGAGIGSYNEQFF.

The CDR3 loop is CASSVGQGYEQYF. The CDR3 nucleotides are TGTGCCAGCAGCGTCGGACAGGGCTACGAGCAGTACTTC. The rearrangement uses TRBV7-2 and TRBJ2-7, with 8 bases fitting TRBD1. The CDR3 is made up of 13 amino acids. Per germline, CDR1 SGHTA and CDR2 FQGNSA. The ends lost 5 bases at V and 3 bases at J; junction bases unmatched: 3.

The chain uses TRBV29-1 and TRBJ2-3; 9 bases line up with TRBD2. The ends lost 4 bases at V and 0 bases at J; junction bases unmatched: 5. Germline loops: CDR1 SQVTM, CDR2 ANQGSEA. CDR3 length equals 15 residues. This chain's CDR3 is CSVVDLAGSTDTQYF. The CDR3 nucleotides are TGCAGCGTTGTCGATCTAGCGGGGAGCACAGATACGCAGTATTTT.

This clonotype appeared a few times. This chain links TRBV12-3 or TRBV12-4 with TRBJ2-5; 8 nucleotides align to TRBD2. V lost 0 bases and J lost 4; bases outside the gene matches: 4. The length of the CDR3 is 15 residues. CDR3 in DNA: TGTGCCAGCAGTTTAGCCTGGCTAGCGGGAGAGACCCAGTACTTC. The encoded protein is CASSLAWLAGETQYF.

This clonotype was seen only a few times. V usage is TRBV2 and J usage is TRBJ2-1; D uncertain. Per germline, CDR1 SNHLY and CDR2 FYNNEI. The V gene lost 8 bases and the J gene lost 1 base, with 6 bases spanning the gap. The CDR3 is 12 amino acids. The CDR3 bases are TGTGCCAGCCAGGTTTCCTACAATGAGCAGTTCTTC. The encoded protein is CASQVSYNEQFF.

There are a few counts of this clonotype. The V gene is TRBV6-6, the J gene TRBJ2-7; 7 positions match TRBD1. The V and J ends lost 5 bases and 2 bases, in that order; junction bases with no gene match: 9. Germline CDR1 and CDR2: MNHNY and SVGAGI (reference sequence). This CDR3 has 15 residues. The CDR3 spells CASSAPGTVTYEQYF. Written as DNA, the CDR3 is TGTGCCAGCAGTGCACCCGGGACAGTGACCTACGAGCAGTACTTC.

V usage is TRBV7-6 and J usage is TRBJ1-6; 9 positions agree with TRBD1. CDR3 size: 16 residues. V trimming: 4 bases; J trimming: 8 bases; junction bases outside the gene matches: 9. CDR1 SGHVS and CDR2 FNYEAQ come from the germline V gene. The DNA of the CDR3 is TGTGCCAGCAGCTCGACCTTGCGGACAGGGGATTCACCCCTCCACTTT. It specifies CASSSTLRTGDSPLHF.

This clonotype was recorded a few times. The V gene is TRBV12-3 or TRBV12-4, the J gene TRBJ1-2; 11 positions agree with TRBD1. This CDR3 has 14 residues. The V and J ends lost 6 bases and 7 bases, in that order; junction bases with no gene match: 7. CDR3 amino acids: CASSPGQGAGGYTF. The CDR3 coding sequence is TGTGCCAGCAGCCCAGGACAGGGGGCGGGTGGCTACACCTTC.

This clonotype was seen a few times. Compared with germline, one end of the junction differs, possibly owing to a read error. V and J are TRBV29-1 and TRBJ2-5; maybe TRBD1 (6 bases). The CDR3 runs 13 residues. CDR1 SQVTM and CDR2 ANQGSEA come from the germline V gene. The CDR3 is CSVEDTGIETQYF. DNA for the CDR3: TGCAGCGTGGAAGATACAGGGATAGAGACCCAGTACTTC.

The chain has TRBV28 and TRBJ2-3, with a tentative D call TRBD2 (5 bases). Trimming took 7 bases from V and 1 from J, leaving 15 bases between them. CDR3 size: 15 residues. Germline values: CDR1 MDHEN, CDR2 SYDVKM. CDR3 residues: CASNIGERRTDTQYF. The CDR3 DNA follows: TGTGCCAGCAACATTGGGGAGCGGCGCACAGATACGCAGTATTTT. The entire variable domain, with the rest obtained from reference TRBV28 and TRBJ2-3, is as follows: DVKVTQSSRYLVKRTGEKVFLECVQDMDHENMFWYRQDPGLGLRLIYFSYDVKMKEKGDIPEGYSVSREKKERFSLILESASTNQTSMYLCASNIGERRTDTQYFGPGTRLTVL.

The rearrangement joins TRBV27 to TRBJ1-5; D gene unclear. The CDR3 extends over 14 amino acids. V was trimmed by 1 base and J by 0 bases, leaving 4 bases between them. Per the germline V gene, CDR1 is MNHEY and CDR2 is SMNVEV (reference sequence). DNA of the CDR3: TGTGCCAGCAGTTTATACAGTAGCAATCAGCCCCAGCATTTT. Protein product: CASSLYSSNQPQHF.

This clonotype was counted a few times. This chain connects TRBV7-2 to TRBJ2-1; 8 bases are shared with TRBD2. The germline V gene encodes CDR1 SGHTA and CDR2 FQGNSA. The CDR3 consists of 15 residues. Germline trimming cut 5 bases from V and 2 bases from J; bases unmatched to any gene: 5. CDR3 protein: CASSPSGSPYNEQFF. The CDR3, as DNA: TGTGCCAGCAGCCCCAGCGGGAGTCCCTACAATGAGCAGTTCTTC.

The sample holds a few counts of this clonotype. The chain carries TRBV5-4 and TRBJ2-1, with D tentatively TRBD1 (5 bases). Germline V gives CDR1 SGHNT, CDR2 YYREEE (reference sequence). This CDR3 has 15 residues. The V gene lost 0 bases and the J gene lost 6 bases, with 13 bases spanning the gap. CDR3: CASSLEGLGPNEQFF. CDR3 DNA sequence: TGTGCCAGCAGCTTGGAGGGGCTAGGCCCCAATGAGCAGTTCTTC.

The CDR3: CASSFGGPEQYF. Written as DNA, the CDR3 is TGCGCCAGCAGCTTCGGGGGCCCCGAGCAGTACTTC. The chain recombines TRBV5-1 with TRBJ2-7; possibly TRBD1 or TRBD2 for D (6 bases each). The V end lost 2 bases, the J end lost 6 bases, and 9 bases lay between the germline ends. The CDR3 contains 12 residues. Germline V gives CDR1 SGHRS, CDR2 YFSETQ.

Remarks on this clonotype: With a much larger clone just one base away, this may be a read error. V usage is TRBV29-1 and J usage is TRBJ2-5; D gene uncertain. The V end lost 6 bases, the J end lost 11 bases, and 22 bases lay between the germline ends. This CDR3 comprises 13 residues. CDR1 and CDR2 (germline): SQVTM, ANQGSEA. This chain's CDR3 is CSVEPLGPNEQYF. The CDR3 nucleotides are TGCAGCGTGGAACCACTCGGCCCCAATGAGCAGTACTTC.

The chain recombines TRBV27 with TRBJ2-7; the match to TRBD2 covers 13 bases. The CDR3 loop spans 16 amino acids. V lost 5 bases and J lost 2; bases outside the gene matches: 6. Germline V gene sequence: CDR1 MNHEY, CDR2 SMNVEV (reference sequence). CDR3 sequence reads: CASSLTSGRTTYEQYF. In nucleotides, the CDR3 is TGTGCCAGCAGTCTGACTAGCGGGAGGACCACCTACGAGCAGTACTTC.

Only a few counts were recorded for this clonotype. The CDR3 sequence: CASSSTGAGGYTF. The CDR3 region has the DNA TGTGCCAGCAGCTCGACAGGGGCAGGCGGCTACACCTTC. This chain uses TRBV7-2 with TRBJ1-2; TRBD1 matches at 8 bases. The trim removed 4 bases at V and 8 bases at J, leaving 6 bases unmatched. Germline V gene lookup returns CDR1 SGHTA and CDR2 FQGNSA. CDR3 length: 13 residues.

The J gene is TRBJ2-5, the V gene TRBV27; tentative D call: TRBD1 (6 bases). This CDR3 comprises 13 residues. V lost 0 bases to trimming and J lost 11 bases, with 13 bases between them. Germline V gene lookup returns CDR1 MNHEY and CDR2 SMNVEV (reference sequence). CDR3 sequence (DNA): TGTGCCAGCAGTTTATCACAGGGTTTACAGCAGTACTTC. It specifies CASSLSQGLQQYF.

The rearrangement links TRBV2 to TRBJ1-4, with TRBD1 identical over 8 bases. J lost 0 bases, V lost 3 bases, and 0 bases had no gene match. The CDR3 covers 15 residues. Germline V gene sequence: CDR1 SNHLY, CDR2 FYNNEI. CDR3 bases: TGTGCCAGCAGTGAGGGACAGGCAACTAATGAAAAACTGTTTTTT. Protein sequence: CASSEGQATNEKLFF.

CDR3 nucleotides: TGTGCCAGATCAGGGAGGGTTATCTATGGCTACACCTTC. Protein sequence: CARSGRVIYGYTF. The genes are TRBV14 and TRBJ1-2, with D possibly being TRBD1 (5 bases). Germline values: CDR1 SGHDN, CDR2 FVKESK. The CDR3 is 13 residues long. V was clipped by 9 bases and J by 4 bases, with 15 bases between them.